These 8 T cell receptor beta chains share one sample of origin, sequenced in a study of CXCR3-negative and CXCR3-positive naive CD8 T cells. Libraries of TRB cDNA were made by 5' RACE and carried UMIs. TCRdb re-called the 5' RACE reads, yielding one record per CDR3 amino acid sequence without DNA. The repertoire shows more than 65,000 distinct CDR3 sequences; the top ten hold over 1.3%. The sequenced sample consisted of naive CXCR3- CD8+ T cells from blood. The subset is: CD45RO-CCR7+CD27+CD95- naive CD8+ T cells lacking CXCR3 (TNR3-). The source of these receptors is a human donor in good health. Some clones in this sample may be carry-over from other donors' samples.

The chain couples TRBV29-1 to TRBJ2-5; there is no DNA to check the TCRdb D call of TRBD1. Germline V gene sequence: CDR1 SQVTM, CDR2 ANQGSEA. This CDR3 has 15 amino acids. The CDR3 sequence is CSVEDFYQGRETQYF.

The rearrangement joins TRBV12-3 or TRBV12-4 to TRBJ2-1; absent DNA, TCRdb's TRBD2 call cannot be checked. CDR3 size: 15 residues. CDR3 sequence reads: CASSRTSGPYNEQFF.

The CDR3 spells CSAREGWSGQGVSDTQYF. The chain joins TRBV20-1 to TRBJ2-3; TCRdb designates TRBD1, a call that cannot be tested without DNA. CDR3 length: 18 amino acids. CDR1 DFQATT and CDR2 SNEGSKA come from the germline V gene (reference sequence).

The V and J genes are TRBV28 and TRBJ2-1; TCRdb designates TRBD2, a call that cannot be tested without DNA. CDR3 size: 16 residues. Germline CDR1 MDHEN, CDR2 SYDVKM. CDR3: CASSLISGRAWFEQFF.

The chain employs TRBV6-4 and TRBJ2-1; the D gene TCRdb calls, TRBD2, cannot be checked with no DNA. CDR1 is MRHNA, CDR2 SNTAGT, per germline. This CDR3 has 15 residues. The CDR3 loop is CASSEAGGSYNEQFF.

The rearrangement uses TRBV4-3 and TRBJ1-1. CDR1 and CDR2 from the germline V gene are LGHNA and YSLEER. CDR3 size: 14 residues. CDR3 region: CASSLDISGTEAFF.

The CDR3 spells CSVSGQGNQPQHF. The chain uses TRBV29-1 and TRBJ1-5; TCRdb lists TRBD1, though no DNA is available to test this call. The germline gives CDR1 SQVTM, CDR2 ANQGSEA. There are 13 residues in the CDR3. The complete variable domain, with remaining parts taken from reference TRBV29-1 and TRBJ1-5, reads SAVISQKPSRDICQRGTSLTIQCQVDSQVTMMFWYRQQPGQSLTLIATANQGSEATYESGFVIDKFPISRPNLTFSTLTVSNMSPEDSSIYLCSVSGQGNQPQHFGDGTRLSIL.

The rearrangement uses TRBV7-2 and TRBJ1-2; TCRdb reports TRBD1, a call that lacks DNA to check it against. The V gene's germline CDR1 is SGHTA and CDR2 FQGNSA. The CDR3 length is 15 residues. The CDR3 loop is CASSLTGTGVYGYTF.